This T cell receptor (beta chain) was recorded in a study of T cell repertoires in cytomegalovirus infection. Study-wide background: Recently identified HLA-C-restricted CMV epitopes were used, and well-studied HLA-B-restricted CMV epitopes were used as well. Overall study results and limits: Across the ex vivo response, the dominant clonotypes were HLA-C-restricted CMV-specific TCR beta clonotypes.

V dropped 2 bases and J dropped 7; count of bases not matched to a gene: 3. Germline V gene lookup returns CDR1 SGHAT and CDR2 FQNNGV. This CDR3 contains 15 residues. TCRdb reprocessed the reads with MiXCR, giving one entry per CDR3 protein. The sample holds roughly 730,000 distinct CDR3 sequences, approximately 33% seen once. On this clonotype itself: Its antigen is unknown. This may be a read error, as it is one base from a much larger clone.

The source material was cultured PBMCs, sampled from culture after CMV antigen stimulation. The TCR was taken from a human donor in good health (CMV status not recorded). Some clones in this sample may be carry-over from other donors' samples. The chain combines TRBV11-2 with TRBJ1-6, with TRBD1 identical over 9 bases. CDR3 region: CASSLWGQGNSPLHF. Written as DNA, the CDR3 is TGTGCCAGCAGCTTATGGGGACAGGGAAATTCACCCCTCCACTTT.